The text below deals with one T cell receptor (beta chain). This sample stems from a study of cytomegalovirus exposure and HLA in healthy donors. The PCR ran on 60 Vbeta and 13 Jbeta primers. The assay was immunoSEQ multiplex PCR, and TCRdb's table has in-frame clones only and misses some. The sample has 100,000 or so clones; 70% to 80% are singletons. CDR1 and CDR2 (germline): SGHTA, FQGNSA. With 5 bases clipped from V and 2 bases from J, the junction kept 6 bases outside the gene matches. There are 15 residues in the CDR3. The sample was PBMCs. The chain has TRBV7-2 and TRBJ2-3; 8 bases align to TRBD1. The receptor was derived from a female donor in good health and CMV-seronegative. Here the CDR3 reads CASSPGQGPTDTQYF. The CDR3 nucleotides are TGTGCCAGCAGCCCCGGACAGGGTCCCACAGATACGCAGTATTTT.